The sample holds many counts of the clone carrying this T cell receptor beta chain. Its antigen is as yet unknown. These data originate in a study of Graves' ophthalmopathy and Graves' hyperthyroidism. Whole-study findings and limits: A 13-signature model separated ophthalmopathy from stable hyperthyroidism, reaching less than 90% sensitivity and less than 83% specificity cross-validated.

RNA transcripts were the source from which TCR beta CDR3 regions were amplified. HTBI-primed RT-PCR formed the first round, and a multiplex PCR formed the second. In TCRdb, the multiplex PCR reads were re-called with MiXCR into one record per CDR3 protein. The sample consists of 150,000 or so distinct CDR3 sequences, 39% of them appearing once. The V end was cut by 5 bases, the J end by 2 bases, with 10 bases between. The germline CDR1 and CDR2 sequences are GTSNPN and SVGIG (reference sequence). This CDR3 region has 12 residues. Moderately to severely active ophthalmopathy under 3 months, CAS at least 3, NOSPECS at least 4. Certain patients, namely those with other autoimmune diseases, uncontrolled infections, pregnancy or lactation, were excluded.

The origin of this receptor is a man aged 25-40 years with Graves' ophthalmopathy. V usage is TRBV30 and J usage is TRBJ2-7; D is uncertain. Sequencing was carried out using peripheral blood. CDR3 DNA: TGTGCCTGGGAGAGGAACCCCTACGAGCAGTACTTC. This translates into CAWERNPYEQYF. Combining the CDR3 with reference TRBV30 and TRBJ2-7 gives the whole variable domain SQTIHQWPATLVQPVGSPLSLECTVEGTSNPNLYWYRQAAGRGLQLLFYSVGIGQISSEVPQNLSASRPQDRQFILSSKKLLLSDSGFYLCAWERNPYEQYFGPGTRLTVT.